The rows below give T cell receptor beta chains drawn from one sample of a study of shared clonotypes between healthy human individuals. The method was immunoSEQ multiplex PCR; TCRdb's version includes in-frame clones alone and lacks a portion of them. There are approximately 1.1 million clones in the sample; roughly 74% occur only once, and about 0.52% lies in the top ten. Sequencing was performed on memory CD4+ T cells from PBMCs. The source is a man between 18 and 29 years old in good health. Some clones in this sample may be carry-over from other donors' samples. The CDR3 runs from the conserved cysteine through the conserved F or W. D genes are given only for firm matches. The listing skips clone size in some rows; elsewhere it reads once, few, many or a size class.

J gene	clone size	D gene	V gene	CDR3 DNA	CDR3 protein
TRBJ1-5	NA	NA	TRBV25-1	TGTGCCAGCAGTGATATCTCCGGCGCCCGGGAGCAGCCCCAGCATTTT	CASSDISGAREQPQHF
TRBJ2-5	few	NA	TRBV4-1	TGCGCCAGCAGCCTTGGCTCCGGGCGGGTCCAAGAGACCCAGTACTTC	CASSLGSGRVQETQYF
TRBJ1-5	few	NA	TRBV7-8	TGTGCCAGCAGCTTAATGACACTTGATCAGCCCCAGCATTTT	CASSLMTLDQPQHF
TRBJ2-1	NA	NA	TRBV19	TGTGCCTCGCGGAAGACCGAGGTCCGAAATGAGCAGTTCTTC	CASRKTEVRNEQFF
TRBJ2-3	few	TRBD1	TRBV29-1	TGCAGCGTGCCCCGGGACAGGAGTACAGATACGCAGTATTTT	CSVPRDRSTDTQYF
TRBJ1-5	once	NA	TRBV28	TGTGCCAGCAGACCCTGGTTAGGGGGCAATCAGCCCCAGCATTTT	CASRPWLGGNQPQHF
TRBJ2-5	NA	NA	TRBV18	TGTGCCAGCTCACCCCCCGAAGAGACCCAGTACTTC	CASSPPEETQYF
TRBJ2-3	NA	NA	TRBV5-1	TGCGCCAGCAGCTTGGCTACAGGGTATGCAGATACGCAGTATTTT	CASSLATGYADTQYF
TRBJ1-2	NA	NA	TRBV28	TGTGCCAGCATCCCTTCGCGAGTCAACTATGGCTACACCTTC	CASIPSRVNYGYTF
TRBJ2-1	NA	TRBD1	TRBV11-2	TGTGCCAGCAGATCTCCGGGACAGGGAGGGACTGGGCAGTTCTTC	CASRSPGQGGTGQFF
TRBJ2-7	NA	NA	TRBV28	TGTGCCAGCAGGGGATCCTACGAGCAGTACTTC	CASRGSYEQYF
TRBJ2-7	NA	TRBD2	TRBV5-1	TGCGCCAGCAGCTTGGGGGCGGGAGGGTACGAGCAGTACTTC	CASSLGAGGYEQYF
TRBJ2-3	NA	TRBD2	TRBV7-9	TGTGCCAGCAGCTCCACCTGGGCGGGAGGGGCAGATACGCAGTATTTT	CASSSTWAGGADTQYF
TRBJ2-7	NA	TRBD1	TRBV2	TGTGCCACCAAGACAGGGGGCTCATACGACGAGCAGTACTTC	CATKTGGSYDEQYF
TRBJ2-7	NA	TRBD1	TRBV27	TGTGCCAGCAGTTTCAGGACAGGGGGCGGGTCATCCTACGAGCAGTACTTC	CASSFRTGGGSSYEQYF
TRBJ1-4	NA	NA	TRBV30	TGTGCCTGGATGGCGGACACTGAGGAAAAACTGTTTTTT	CAWMADTEEKLFF
TRBJ2-4	NA	TRBD1	TRBV2	TGTGCCAACACACAGGGGGTCAATCTAGCCAAAAACATTCAGTACTTC	CANTQGVNLAKNIQYF
TRBJ1-1	NA	NA	TRBV30	TGTGCCTGGAGTGGCTGGGACATGGAGACTGAAGCTTTCTTT	CAWSGWDMETEAFF
TRBJ1-1	once	TRBD1	TRBV27	TGTGCCAGCAGTATCACAGGGGGGGGAACTGAAGCTTTCTTT	CASSITGGGTEAFF
TRBJ2-5	NA	TRBD2	TRBV2	TGTGCCAGCAATAGCGGGAGTGCCCAAGAGACCCAGTACTTC	CASNSGSAQETQYF
TRBJ1-5	once	NA	TRBV7-2	TGTGCCAGCAGCCTTTCATCCCCGAGGCAGCCCCAGCATTTT	CASSLSSPRQPQHF
TRBJ1-4	NA	NA	TRBV20-1	TGCAGTGCTAGAGTCGTTGAAAAACTGTTTTTT	CSARVVEKLFF
TRBJ2-1	NA	NA	TRBV9	TGTGCCAGCAGCGTAGGATTAGCGGATTACAATGAGCAGTTCTTC	CASSVGLADYNEQFF
TRBJ2-7	NA	TRBD1	TRBV19	TGTGCCAGTAGCCTCAGGGGGCGCGATTATCCCGAGCAGTACTTC	CASSLRGRDYPEQYF
TRBJ2-7	NA	NA	TRBV20-1	TGCAGTTTAGGGGGTACCTACGAGCAGTACTTC	CSLGGTYEQYF
TRBJ1-5	NA	NA	TRBV5-8	TGTGCCAGCAGCCTCAGGGGTATCAGCAATCAGCCCCAGCATTTT	CASSLRGISNQPQHF
TRBJ1-1	few	NA	TRBV28	TGTGCCAGCAGTTTAGCCGGGACTGAAGCTTTCTTT	CASSLAGTEAFF
TRBJ2-5	NA	TRBD1	TRBV28	TGTGCCAGCAGCACGGGACAGTCTAACCAAGAGACCCAGTACTTC	CASSTGQSNQETQYF
TRBJ1-2	NA	NA	TRBV6-5	TGTGCCAGCAGTTATTTCCGAGGTCATGCAAACTATGGCTACACCTTC	CASSYFRGHANYGYTF
TRBJ2-5	NA	TRBD1	TRBV30	TGTGCCTGGAGTGTACGCGGCAGGGGGTGGGAGACCCAGTACTTC	CAWSVRGRGWETQYF
TRBJ2-7	NA	NA	TRBV28	TGTGCCAGCAGTACGGTACGGGGGCGGATCTACGAGCAGTACTTC	CASSTVRGRIYEQYF
TRBJ2-3	NA	NA	TRBV27	TGTGCCAGCAAGTTTATAAGGTCACACACAGATACGCAGTATTTT	CASKFIRSHTDTQYF
TRBJ2-2	NA	TRBD2	TRBV5-1	TGCGCCAGCAGCAAGACTAGCGGGAGCCTCTACACCGGGGAGCTGTTTTTT	CASSKTSGSLYTGELFF
TRBJ2-3	NA	NA	TRBV18	TGTGCCAGCTCAGTCTCAATTAGCACAGATACGCAGTATTTT	CASSVSISTDTQYF
TRBJ2-7	NA	NA	TRBV2	TGTGCCAGCAGTGAATGGAATGAGCAGTACTTC	CASSEWNEQYF
TRBJ1-2	NA	TRBD1	TRBV5-5	TGTGCCAGCAGCTTGGCCCCCCATGCAGGGGGCGGCTACACCTTC	CASSLAPHAGGGYTF
TRBJ2-7	once	NA	TRBV10-3	TGTGCCATCACCGGGGGTAACGGATACGAGCAGTACTTC	CAITGGNGYEQYF
TRBJ2-1	NA	TRBD2	TRBV7-9	TGTGCCAGCAGCTTACAAGCGGGATACAATGAGCAGTTCTTC	CASSLQAGYNEQFF
TRBJ1-5	NA	NA	TRBV28	TGTGCCAGCAGTTTATACCGTCGGCGGTCGCTTGGTCAGCCCCAGCATTTT	CASSLYRRRSLGQPQHF
TRBJ1-3	many	NA	TRBV28	TGTGCCAGCACCCGGGGGGGGAGAAACACCATATATTTT	CASTRGGRNTIYF
TRBJ1-3	NA	NA	TRBV7-9	TGTGCCAGCAGCGCCAGTGCTTCGGGGAACACCATATATTTT	CASSASASGNTIYF
TRBJ2-1	NA	NA	TRBV2	TGTGCCAGCAGTCGGGATAGCGGAGGATACAATGAGCAGTTCTTC	CASSRDSGGYNEQFF
TRBJ2-3	NA	TRBD2	TRBV29-1	TGCAGCGGTGGAGGGAGGGACACAGATACGCAGTATTTT	CSGGGRDTDTQYF
TRBJ1-2	NA	TRBD1	TRBV4-2	TGTGCCAGCAGCCAAGAAACCGGGACAGGGGGCGGGAATGGCTACACCTTC	CASSQETGTGGGNGYTF
TRBJ2-1	NA	NA	TRBV6-6	TGTGCCAGCAGTTACGCTCCCGGAGGGACCAATGAGCAGTTCTTC	CASSYAPGGTNEQFF
TRBJ1-2	NA	NA	TRBV18	TGTGCCAGCTCACCCTCAAAAACAGACTATGGCTACACCTTC	CASSPSKTDYGYTF
TRBJ2-4	NA	NA	TRBV4-2	TGTGCCAGCAGCCCGAGCCTATCTAGCGCCAAAAACATTCAGTACTTC	CASSPSLSSAKNIQYF
TRBJ2-7	NA	NA	TRBV19	TGTGCCAGTAGTATACGTGGGAGCCTTAACGAGCAGTACTTC	CASSIRGSLNEQYF